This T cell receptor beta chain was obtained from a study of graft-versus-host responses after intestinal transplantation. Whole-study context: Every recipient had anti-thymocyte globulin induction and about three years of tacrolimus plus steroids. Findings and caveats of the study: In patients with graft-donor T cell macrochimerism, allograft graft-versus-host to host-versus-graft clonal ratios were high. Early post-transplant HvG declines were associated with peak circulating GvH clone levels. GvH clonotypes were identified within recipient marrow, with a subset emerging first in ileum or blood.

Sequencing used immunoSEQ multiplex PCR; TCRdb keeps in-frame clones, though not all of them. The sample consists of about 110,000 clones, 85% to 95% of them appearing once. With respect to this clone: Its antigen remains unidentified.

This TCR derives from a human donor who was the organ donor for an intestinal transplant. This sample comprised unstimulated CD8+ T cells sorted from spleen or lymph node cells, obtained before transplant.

The CDR3 loop is CASSQDLRSSTF. The CDR3 bases are TGCGCCAGCAGCCAAGATTTAAGGAGTTCCACCTTC. This chain connects TRBV4-1 to TRBJ1-2; D remains unclear. Trimming took 0 bases from V and 13 from J, leaving 12 bases between them. Looked up from germline, CDR1 is MGHRA and CDR2 is YSYEKL. The CDR3 is 12 amino acids.